This TCR beta chain appears in the sequencing data of a study of blood T cells in healthy people across ages. Study findings and constraints: Roughly linear age-related decline in beta diversity appeared, significant by age approximately 43. Diversity estimates from one million T cells were considered underestimates.

Germline-derived CDR1 and CDR2 are MNHEY and SMNVEV (reference sequence). The CDR3 consists of 17 residues. V lost 6 bases, J lost 0 bases, and 21 bases lay in between. PBMCs numbering at least 6 million were isolated per sample. With a J-beta primer mix and a sample-barcoded 5' primer, a second PCR ran roughly 6 to 11 cycles. TCRdb reprocessed the 5' RACE reads via MiXCR and lists one record per CDR3 protein. The sample comprises 630,000 or so distinct CDR3 sequences, about a third of which are singletons, and approximately 15% rests with the top ten. This clonotype was counted at least ten times. Its antigen is undetermined.

The chain uses TRBV27 and TRBJ2-7, with D possibly matching TRBD1 (5 bases). The clonotype comes from a woman of 80 years or more in good health. Source material: blood. CDR3 sequence reads: CASSFQQATGFSYEQYF. The CDR3 DNA follows: TGTGCCAGCAGCTTCCAACAGGCAACTGGGTTCTCCTACGAGCAGTACTTC.